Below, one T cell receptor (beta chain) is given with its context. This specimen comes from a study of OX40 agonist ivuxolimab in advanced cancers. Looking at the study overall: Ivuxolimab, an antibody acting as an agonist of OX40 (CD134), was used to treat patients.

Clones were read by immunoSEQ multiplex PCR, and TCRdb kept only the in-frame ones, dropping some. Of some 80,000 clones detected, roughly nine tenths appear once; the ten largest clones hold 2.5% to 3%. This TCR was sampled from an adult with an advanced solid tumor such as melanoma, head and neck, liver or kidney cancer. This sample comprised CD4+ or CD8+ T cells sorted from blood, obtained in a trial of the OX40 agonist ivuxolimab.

CDR3 in amino acids: CASSLLGLAGGFYEQYF. CDR3 nucleotide sequence: TGTGCCAGCAGTCTTCTTGGACTAGCGGGAGGTTTTTACGAGCAGTACTTC. The chain recombines TRBV27 with TRBJ2-7, with 14 positions matching TRBD2. V shed 5 bases and J 4 bases; nucleotides not matched to a gene: 10. CDR3 length equals 17 residues. The V gene's germline CDR1 is MNHEY and CDR2 SMNVEV (reference sequence).